The T cell receptor beta chain under discussion was sequenced for a study of blood T cell repertoires in COVID-19. In the study's own analysis: Amplifying reference gene primers gave estimates of nucleated cell counts. Profiling relied on immunoSEQ multiplex PCR, and the TCRdb table lists in-frame clones only, not all of them. The DNA gave D and trimming, while V, J and clone size come from that table. In the table there are under 200,000 clones, around four fifths of which are singletons. V was cut by 2 bases and J by 4 bases, with 15 bases left in between. The CDR3 spans 15 residues. The V gene's germline CDR1 is KGHSH and CDR2 LQKENI.

This TCR was recovered from a woman aged 50 to 60 in a cohort exposed to, infected with or recovered from COVID-19 (not recorded which). V and J are TRBV18 and TRBJ2-7, with D maybe TRBD1 (6 bases). Sequencing was performed on PBMCs or T cells enriched from blood (not recorded which). The CDR3 bases are TGTGCCAGCTCACCAATATTACAGGGCGAATACGAGCAGTACTTC. Translation gives CASSPILQGEYEQYF.